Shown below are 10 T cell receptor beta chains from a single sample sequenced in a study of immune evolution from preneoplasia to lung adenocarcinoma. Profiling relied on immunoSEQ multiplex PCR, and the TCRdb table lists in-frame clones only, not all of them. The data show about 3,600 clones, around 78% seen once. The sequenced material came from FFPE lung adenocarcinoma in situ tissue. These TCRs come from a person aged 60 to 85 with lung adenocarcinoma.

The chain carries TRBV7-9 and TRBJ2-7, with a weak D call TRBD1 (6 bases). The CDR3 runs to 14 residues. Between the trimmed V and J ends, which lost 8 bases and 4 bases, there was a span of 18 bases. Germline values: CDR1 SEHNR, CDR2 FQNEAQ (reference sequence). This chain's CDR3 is CASGPTGNIYEQYF. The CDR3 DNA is TGTGCCAGCGGCCCCACAGGGAACATTTACGAGCAGTACTTC.

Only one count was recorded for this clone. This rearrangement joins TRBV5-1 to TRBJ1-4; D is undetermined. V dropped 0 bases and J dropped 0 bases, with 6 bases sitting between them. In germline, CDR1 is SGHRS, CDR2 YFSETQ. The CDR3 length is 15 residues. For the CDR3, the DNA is TGCGCCAGCAGCTTGGGTGACACAACTAATGAAAAACTGTTTTTT. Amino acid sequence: CASSLGDTTNEKLFF.

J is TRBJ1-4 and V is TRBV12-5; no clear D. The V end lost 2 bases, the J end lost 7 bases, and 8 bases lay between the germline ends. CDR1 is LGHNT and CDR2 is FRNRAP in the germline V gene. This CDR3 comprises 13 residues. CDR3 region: CASGLTPGEKLFF. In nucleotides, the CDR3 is TGTGCTAGTGGTTTGACTCCTGGTGAAAAACTGTTTTTT.

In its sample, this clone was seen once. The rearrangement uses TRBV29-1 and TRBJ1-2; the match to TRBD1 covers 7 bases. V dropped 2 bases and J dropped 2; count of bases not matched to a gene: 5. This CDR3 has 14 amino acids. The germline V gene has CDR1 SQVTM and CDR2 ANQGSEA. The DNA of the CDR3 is TGCAGCGTTGAACCCCGGGACAGCAACTATGGCTACACCTTC. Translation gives CSVEPRDSNYGYTF. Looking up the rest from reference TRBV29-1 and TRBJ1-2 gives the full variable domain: SAVISQKPSRDICQRGTSLTIQCQVDSQVTMMFWYRQQPGQSLTLIATANQGSEATYESGFVIDKFPISRPNLTFSTLTVSNMSPEDSSIYLCSVEPRDSNYGYTFGSGTRLTVV.

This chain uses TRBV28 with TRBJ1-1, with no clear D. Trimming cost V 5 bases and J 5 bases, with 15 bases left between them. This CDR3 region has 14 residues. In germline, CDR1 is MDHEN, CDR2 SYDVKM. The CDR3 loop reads CASSLPTSSTEAFF. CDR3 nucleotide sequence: TGTGCCAGCAGTCTCCCCACGAGCAGTACTGAAGCTTTCTTT.

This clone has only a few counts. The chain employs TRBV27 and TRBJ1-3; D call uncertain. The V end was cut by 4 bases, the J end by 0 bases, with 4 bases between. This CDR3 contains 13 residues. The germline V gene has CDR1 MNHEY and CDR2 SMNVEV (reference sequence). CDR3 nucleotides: TGTGCCAGCAGTTCCCGCTCTGGAAACACCATATATTTT. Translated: CASSSRSGNTIYF.

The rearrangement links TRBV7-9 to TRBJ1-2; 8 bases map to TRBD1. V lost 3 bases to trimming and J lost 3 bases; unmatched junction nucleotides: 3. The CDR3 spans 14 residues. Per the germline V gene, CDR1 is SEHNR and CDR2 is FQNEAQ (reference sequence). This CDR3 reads CASSFQGADYGYTF. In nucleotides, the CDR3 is TGTGCCAGCAGCTTCCAGGGGGCTGACTATGGCTACACCTTC.

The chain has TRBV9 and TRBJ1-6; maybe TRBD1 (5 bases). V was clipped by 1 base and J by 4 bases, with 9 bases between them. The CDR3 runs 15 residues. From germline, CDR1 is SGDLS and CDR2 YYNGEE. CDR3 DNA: TGTGCCAGCAGCGTATCAGGGTCTTATAATTCACCCCTCCACTTT. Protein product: CASSVSGSYNSPLHF. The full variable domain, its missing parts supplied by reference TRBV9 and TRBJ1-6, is DSGVTQTPKHLITATGQRVTLRCSPRSGDLSVYWYQQSLDQGLQFLIQYYNGEERAKGNILERFSAQQFPDLHSELNLSSLELGDSALYFCASSVSGSYNSPLHFGNGTRLTVT.

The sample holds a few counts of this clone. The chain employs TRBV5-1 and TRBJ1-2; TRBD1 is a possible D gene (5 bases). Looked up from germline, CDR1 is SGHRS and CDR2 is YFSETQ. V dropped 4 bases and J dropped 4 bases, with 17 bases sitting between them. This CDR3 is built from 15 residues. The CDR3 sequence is CASSIEGAFGYGYTF. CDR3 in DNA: TGCGCCAGCAGCATAGAAGGGGCTTTTGGCTATGGCTACACCTTC.

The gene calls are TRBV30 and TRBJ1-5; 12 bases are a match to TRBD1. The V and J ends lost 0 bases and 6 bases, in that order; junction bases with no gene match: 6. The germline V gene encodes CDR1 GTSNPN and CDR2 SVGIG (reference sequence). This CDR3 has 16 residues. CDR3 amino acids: CAWSVRDRGRGQPQHF. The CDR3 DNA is TGTGCCTGGAGTGTACGGGACAGGGGGCGCGGTCAGCCCCAGCATTTT.